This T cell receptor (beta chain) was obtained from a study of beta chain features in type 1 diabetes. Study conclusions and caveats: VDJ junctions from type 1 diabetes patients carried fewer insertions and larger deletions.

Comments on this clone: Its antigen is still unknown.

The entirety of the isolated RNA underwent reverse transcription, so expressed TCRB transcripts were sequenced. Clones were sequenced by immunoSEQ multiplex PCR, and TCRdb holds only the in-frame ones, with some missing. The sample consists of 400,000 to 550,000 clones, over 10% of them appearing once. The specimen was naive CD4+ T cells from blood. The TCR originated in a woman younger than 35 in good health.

The CDR3: CASSYSDPLYEQYF. CDR3 nucleotides: TGTGCCAGCAGTTACTCCGATCCGCTCTACGAGCAGTACTTC. This chain joins TRBV6-6 and TRBJ2-7; no definite D call. The CDR3 length is 14 residues. Trimming took off 0 bases at V and 3 bases at J, with 9 bases between the two ends. The germline gives CDR1 MNHNY, CDR2 SVGAGI (reference sequence).